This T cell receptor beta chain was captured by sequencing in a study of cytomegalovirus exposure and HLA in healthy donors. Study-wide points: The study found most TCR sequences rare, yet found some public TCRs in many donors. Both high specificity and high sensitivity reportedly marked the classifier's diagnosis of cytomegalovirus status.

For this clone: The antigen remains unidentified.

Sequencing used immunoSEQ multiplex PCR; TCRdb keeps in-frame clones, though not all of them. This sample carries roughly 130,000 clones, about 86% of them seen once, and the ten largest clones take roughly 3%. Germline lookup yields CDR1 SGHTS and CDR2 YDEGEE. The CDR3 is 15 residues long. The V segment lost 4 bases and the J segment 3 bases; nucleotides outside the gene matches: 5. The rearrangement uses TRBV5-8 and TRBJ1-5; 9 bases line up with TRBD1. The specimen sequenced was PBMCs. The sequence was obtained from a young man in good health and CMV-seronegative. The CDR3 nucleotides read TGTGCCAGCAGCATAGGACAGGGGTCCAATCAGCCCCAGCATTTT. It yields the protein CASSIGQGSNQPQHF.